This TCR beta chain appears in the sequencing data of a study of blood T cell repertoires in COVID-19. Under the authors' procedure: The authors estimated nucleated cell counts from reference gene primer amplification. Assay used: immunoSEQ multiplex PCR; TCRdb lists only in-frame clones, some missing. The V and J calls and clone size come from that table; D and trimming were worked out from the DNA. The data contain approximately 450,000 clones, around 88% of them singletons. The origin of this receptor is a young woman with acute or convalescent COVID-19. Sequenced sample: peripheral blood.

The CDR3 region is CASSQAFYEQYF. The CDR3 DNA reads as TGTGCCAGCAGCCAAGCCTTCTACGAGCAGTACTTC. The V and J genes are TRBV14 and TRBJ2-7, with D hard to call. CDR1 and CDR2 (germline): SGHDN, FVKESK. Trimming stripped 1 base from V and 3 bases from J, with 4 bases between. The CDR3 has 12 amino acids.